The following is a T cell receptor beta chain sequence with its context. The antigen remains unidentified. PCR was performed using 60 Vbeta and 13 Jbeta primers. The protocol was immunoSEQ multiplex PCR, while the TCRdb copy is restricted to in-frame clones and leaves out a portion. The table lists some 55,000 clones, approximately 80% of them singletons. The CDR3 is made up of 16 amino acids. Deletions cut 3 bases from V and 0 bases from J, with 14 bases between. CDR1 and CDR2 (germline): SGHTA, FQGNSA. The entry originates in a study of cytomegalovirus exposure and HLA in healthy donors. The study, taken as a whole, reports: Prior analysis indicated that the majority of TCR beta V segments exhibited productivity approximately 87% or approximately 30% of the time. Later analysis placed DRB1 highest and HLA-C lowest in TCR association rates, which differed by HLA locus.

The TCR sequence derives from a man aged 35 to 55 in good health and CMV-seronegative. The J gene is TRBJ1-2, the V gene TRBV7-2; maybe TRBD1 (6 bases). The sequencing input was PBMCs. CDR3: CASSFSRGRANYGYTF. As DNA, the CDR3 is TGTGCCAGCAGCTTTAGTAGGGGGAGGGCTAACTATGGCTACACCTTC.